Below are 32 T cell receptor beta chains sequenced from a single sample in a study of tumor-infiltrating lymphocytes in primary liver carcinoma. TCR beta cDNA came from about 500 ng total RNA, primed with a constant-region primer. Investigators got TCR beta libraries out of three nested multiplex PCR rounds, done with slightly modified ARM-PCR. It was with TRBV1-TRBV30 forward primers and a C-beta reverse primer that the first two PCR rounds were run, at around 11 cycles each. TCRdb passed the multiplex PCR reads through MiXCR, listing each CDR3 protein once. Of some 180,000 distinct CDR3 sequences in the sample, about 60% were seen once. Germline DNA was extracted too, while blood RNA derived from unsorted whole blood. Sample: peripheral blood. All receptors derive from a man aged 35-49 years with primary liver carcinoma and hepatitis B virus infection.

This clonotype was counted a single time. A much larger clone differs by one base, so this may be a read error. The chain carries TRBV11-2 and TRBJ1-6; tentative D call: TRBD1 (5 bases). Germline V gene data show CDR1 as SGHAT and CDR2 as FQNNGV. V was trimmed by 7 bases and J by 6 bases, leaving 16 bases between them. The CDR3 runs to 15 residues. CDR3 nucleotide sequence: TGTGCCAGCACATCGCGGGGGGTCAGTAATTCACCCCTCCACTTT. Protein product: CASTSRGVSNSPLHF.

As to this clonotype: Here the CDR3 omits its conserved ending phenylalanine or tryptophan, so a read error is the likely source. The chain carries TRBV12-3 or TRBV12-4 and TRBJ2-1; 9 bases match TRBD2. J gave up 5 bases and V 5 bases, and 7 bases lay outside the gene matches. This CDR3 spans 15 amino acids. The CDR3 protein is CASSLVGLANNEQFI. DNA of the CDR3: TGTGCCAGCAGTCTAGTGGGACTAGCAAACAATGAGCAGTTCATC.

Worth noting for this clonotype: This may come from a read error, since a much larger clone is one base off. Because the CDR3 is missing its conserved closing phenylalanine or tryptophan, this is likely a read error. The chain couples TRBV11-2 to TRBJ2-1; D unclear. Germline CDR1 and CDR2: SGHAT and FQNNGV. The length of the CDR3 is 13 residues. The ends were cut back, 2 bases at V and 5 bases at J, with 7 bases in the middle. The CDR3 sequence: CASSLRVNNEQFY. CDR3 in DNA: TGTGCCAGCAGCTTACGAGTAAACAATGAGCAGTTCTAC.

With respect to this clonotype: A junction boundary mismatches the germline segment, possibly from a read error. The rearrangement uses TRBV7-9 and TRBJ2-2; a possible D gene is TRBD2 (5 bases). The CDR3 loop spans 13 amino acids. Germline assignment: CDR1 SEHNR and CDR2 FQNEAQ (reference sequence). CDR3 amino acids: CASSTESTGELLF. The CDR3 DNA sequence: TGTGCCAGCAGCACAGAGTCCACTGGGGAGCTGTTGTTC.

Regarding this clonotype: No conserved phenylalanine or tryptophan is present at the end of the CDR3, so a read error is the likely explanation. The chain couples TRBV11-2 to TRBJ1-1; tentative D call: TRBD1 (5 bases). Germline loops: CDR1 SGHAT, CDR2 FQNNGV. The CDR3 covers 14 residues. The CDR3 coding sequence is TGTGTCAGCAGCTTAACCCCAGGGTACACTGAAGCTTTCTCT. This sequence encodes CVSSLTPGYTEAFS.

As to this clonotype: At one end, the junction sequence differs from germline, possibly due to a read error. CDR3 amino acids: CASTPQGRQETQYF. The CDR3 DNA is TGTGCCAGTACTCCCCAGGGGAGGCAAGAGACCCAGTACTTT. The V and J genes are TRBV19 and TRBJ2-5; D tentatively reads TRBD1 or TRBD2 (6 bases each). The CDR3 is 14 amino acids. The germline V gene has CDR1 LNHDA and CDR2 SQIVND (reference sequence).

As regards this clonotype: The CDR3 does not close with the conserved phenylalanine or tryptophan, likely indicating a read error. V gene TRBV29-1 combines with J gene TRBJ2-4; D is ambiguous. The CDR3 extends over 13 amino acids. Germline V gene data show CDR1 as SQVTM and CDR2 as ANQGSEA. The DNA of the CDR3 is TGCAGCGTTCTCGTGACAACCAAAGACATTCAGTACCTC. Its protein product is CSVLVTTKDIQYL.

This clonotype showed up just once. The chain employs TRBV29-1 and TRBJ2-5; the match to TRBD1 covers 7 bases. Germline-derived CDR1 and CDR2 are SQVTM and ANQGSEA. With 4 bases clipped from V and 2 bases from J, the junction kept 10 bases outside the gene matches. CDR3 length equals 15 residues. The CDR3 sequence is CSVGRTGYEQETQYF. CDR3 nucleotide sequence: TGCAGCGTTGGCAGGACAGGATACGAACAAGAGACCCAGTACTTC.

On this clonotype: A junction end diverges from the germline sequence, so it may reflect a read error. The chain carries TRBV28 and TRBJ2-1; 9 bases map to TRBD2. The CDR3 has 13 residues. Per germline, CDR1 MDHEN and CDR2 SYDVKM. This CDR3 is CASLAGVYNEQFF. CDR3 coding DNA: TGTGCCAGCTTAGCGGGAGTTTACAATGAGCAGTTTTTC. The entire variable domain, with the rest obtained from reference TRBV28 and TRBJ2-1, is as follows: DVKVTQSSRYLVKRTGEKVFLECVQDMDHENMFWYRQDPGLGLRLIYFSYDVKMKEKGDIPEGYSVSREKKERFSLILESASTNQTSMYLCASLAGVYNEQFFGPGTRLTVL.

The gene calls are TRBV10-3 and TRBJ2-3; TRBD1 matches 7 bases. The CDR3 is 14 amino acids. With V trimmed by 7 bases and J by 3 bases, 7 bases remained unmatched. Germline V gene sequence: CDR1 ENHRY, CDR2 SYGVKD. The CDR3 DNA reads as TGTGCCATCAACTACAGGGGAGCTACAGATACGCAGTATTTT. Residues: CAINYRGATDTQYF.

CDR3 in DNA: TGTGCCAGCAGTTCCACCGGGACTAGCGGGAGAAAGTCATACAATGAGCAGTTCTTC. Protein sequence: CASSSTGTSGRKSYNEQFF. The chain links TRBV6-5 to TRBJ2-1; 14 positions agree with TRBD2. V shed 4 bases, J shed 4 bases, and the junction held 12 bases outside the gene matches. The CDR3 covers 19 residues. Germline CDR1 and CDR2: MNHEY and SVGAGI.

The chain employs TRBV7-8 and TRBJ2-4; D possibly uses TRBD1 or TRBD2 (6 bases each). V was shortened by 5 bases and J by 13 bases, with 24 bases between the two germline ends. This CDR3 spans 15 amino acids. CDR1 SGHVS and CDR2 FQNEAQ come from the germline V gene. CDR3 sequence (DNA): TGTGCCAGCAGCCAAAATGATGGGTCCGGGGGCATCCAGTACTTC. Translating it yields CASSQNDGSGGIQYF.

Comment on this clonotype: This may be a read error: a much more frequent sequence differs by one nucleotide. The chain recombines TRBV6-5 with TRBJ2-3, with D tentatively TRBD1 (5 bases). V lost 2 bases, J lost 2 bases, and 11 bases lay in between. The CDR3 runs 15 residues. The germline gives CDR1 MNHEY, CDR2 SVGAGI. For the CDR3, the DNA is TGTGCCAGCAGTTACGGGGCGACCTACACAGATACGCAGTATTTT. It codes for CASSYGATYTDTQYF.

This clonotype has only a few counts. CDR3 residues: CASSPSGGGETQYF. The CDR3, as DNA: TGTGCCAGCAGCCCTTCGGGTGGGGGAGAGACCCAGTACTTC. V gene TRBV11-2 combines with J gene TRBJ2-5, with D perhaps matching TRBD1 or TRBD2 (5 bases each). Trimming stripped 5 bases from V and 4 bases from J, with 14 bases between. Germline V gives CDR1 SGHAT, CDR2 FQNNGV. CDR3 size: 14 residues.

This clonotype was recorded many times. The V gene is TRBV11-2, the J gene TRBJ2-1, with D maybe TRBD1 (6 bases). Deletions cut 5 bases from V and 4 bases from J, with 9 bases between. Germline CDR1 reads SGHAT; CDR2 reads FQNNGV. CDR3 length: 13 amino acids. CDR3 sequence: CASSPQGYNEQFF. The DNA for the CDR3 is TGTGCCAGCAGCCCGCAGGGGTACAATGAGCAGTTCTTC.

This clonotype has more than one count but fewer than ten. The V and J genes are TRBV4-1 and TRBJ2-1, with 10 nucleotides matching TRBD1. J gave up 7 bases and V 1 base, and 7 bases lay outside the gene matches. This CDR3 is 16 amino acids long. In germline, CDR1 is MGHRA, CDR2 YSYEKL. For the CDR3, the DNA is TGCGCCAGCAGCCAAGCATCGGGACAGGGGAGGAATGAGCAGTTCTTC. This sequence encodes CASSQASGQGRNEQFF.

The chain carries TRBV11-2 and TRBJ2-6; D not resolved. Per the germline V gene, CDR1 is SGHAT and CDR2 is FQNNGV. This CDR3 has 16 residues. V was clipped by 5 bases and J by 1 base, with 12 bases between them. CDR3 nucleotide sequence: TGTGCCAGCAGCCCACTCGCCCTTTCTGGGGCCAACGTCCTGACTTTC. It is translated as CASSPLALSGANVLTF.

This clonotype was detected many times. This chain connects TRBV11-2 to TRBJ2-7; maybe TRBD2 (5 bases). CDR3 length: 13 amino acids. Per germline, CDR1 SGHAT and CDR2 FQNNGV. Trimming shortened V by 5 bases and J by 1 base, and 9 bases separated the two germline ends. CDR3 nucleotide sequence: TGTGCCAGCAGCGTCACTAGGTCCTACGAGCAGTACTTC. It yields the protein CASSVTRSYEQYF.

This chain joins TRBV30 and TRBJ1-2; no reliable D call. The length of the CDR3 is 12 residues. Deletions cut 5 bases from V and 7 bases from J, with 14 bases between. CDR1 and CDR2 from the germline V gene are GTSNPN and SVGIG (reference sequence). The DNA for the CDR3 is TGTGCCTGGTCCCAGGTCGGCAGTGGCTACACCTTC. This translates into CAWSQVGSGYTF.

This clonotype was counted ten times or more. The chain carries TRBV6-1 and TRBJ2-3; D unclear. V was clipped by 2 bases and J by 7 bases, with 4 bases between them. In germline, CDR1 is MNHNS, CDR2 SASEGT. CDR3 length: 11 amino acids. The CDR3 coding sequence is TGTGCCAGCAGTGAACGGCATACGCAGTATTTT. Its protein is CASSERHTQYF.

The V call is TRBV11-2, the J call TRBJ1-1; D is undetermined. Germline V gene sequence: CDR1 SGHAT, CDR2 FQNNGV. The CDR3 has 13 amino acids. Trimming took 8 bases from V and 3 from J, leaving 13 bases between them. This chain's CDR3 is CASGRQEDTEAFF. DNA for the CDR3: TGTGCCAGCGGTCGGCAGGAGGACACTGAAGCTTTCTTT.

This clonotype was seen only a few times. The chain has TRBV5-4 and TRBJ2-5; 8 nucleotides match TRBD1. The CDR3 extends over 15 amino acids. With V trimmed by 4 bases and J by 2 bases, 7 bases remained unmatched. Germline lookup yields CDR1 SGHNT and CDR2 YYREEE (reference sequence). For the CDR3, the DNA is TGTGCCAGCAGCGCCGGACAGGGTCATCAAGAGACCCAGTACTTC. It encodes CASSAGQGHQETQYF. Combining the CDR3 with reference TRBV5-4 and TRBJ2-5 gives the whole variable domain ETGVTQSPTHLIKTRGQQVTLRCSSQSGHNTVSWYQQALGQGPQFIFQYYREEENGRGNFPPRFSGLQFPNYSSELNVNALELDDSALYLCASSAGQGHQETQYFGPGTRLLVL.

In the case of this clonotype: Its ends do not fully match the called genes, so a read error is possible. The rearrangement links TRBV11-2 to TRBJ2-2, with D possibly TRBD2 on 7 matching bases. CDR1 and CDR2 (germline): SGHAT, FQNNGV. The CDR3 is 13 amino acids. The CDR3 here is CASMRGGAGELFF. For the CDR3, the DNA is TGTGCCAGCATGAGGGGGGGAGCCGGGGAGCTTTTTTTT.

This clonotype has ten or more counts. The chain couples TRBV29-1 to TRBJ2-3; TRBD1 matches at 9 bases. The germline CDR1 and CDR2 sequences are SQVTM and ANQGSEA. The CDR3 is 14 residues long. Trimming at V came to 5 bases and at J to 6 bases, leaving 9 bases not matched to a gene. The CDR3 DNA reads as TGCAGCGTTACAACAGGGGGCCGGCGGGATACGCAGTATTTT. The encoded protein is CSVTTGGRRDTQYF.

This clonotype was counted many times. The rearrangement uses TRBV11-2 and TRBJ2-5, with D possibly being TRBD1 or TRBD2 (6 bases each). V lost 3 bases and J lost 1, with 9 bases in between. Germline V gene lookup returns CDR1 SGHAT and CDR2 FQNNGV. The CDR3 consists of 14 residues. The CDR3 DNA reads TGTGCCAGCAGCTTCGGGGGCAGCCAAGAGACCCAGTACTTC. Protein product: CASSFGGSQETQYF.

The chain couples TRBV10-3 to TRBJ2-2, with D uncertain. The CDR3 is 13 residues long. V was pared by 3 bases and J by 6 bases, with 8 bases between. CDR1 is ENHRY and CDR2 is SYGVKD in the germline V gene. The CDR3 region has the DNA TGTGCCATCAGTGATTACCAATCCGGGGAGCTGTTTTTT. Translation: CAISDYQSGELFF.

With regard to this clonotype: Being one base from a much bigger clone, this may be a read error. The chain joins TRBV5-1 to TRBJ2-3, with a possible D match to TRBD1 (6 bases). Germline CDR1 and CDR2: SGHRS and YFSETQ. The CDR3 has 12 amino acids. This chain's CDR3 is CASRGQLDTHYF. CDR3 nucleotide sequence: TGCGCCAGCAGAGGACAGTTAGATACGCACTATTTT.

This clonotype has only one observation. Just one base apart from a much larger clone, this may be a read error. The CDR3 spells CTSSQDITGFSYNEQFF. In nucleotides, the CDR3 is TGTACCAGCAGCCAAGATATTACGGGATTCTCCTACAATGAGCAGTTCTTC. The rearrangement joins TRBV4-2 to TRBJ2-1, with D perhaps TRBD2 (5 bases). There are 17 residues in the CDR3. CDR1 and CDR2 (germline): LGHNA, YNFKEQ.

There are many counts of this clonotype. The rearrangement links TRBV7-9 to TRBJ2-7, with TRBD2 as a possible D gene (5 bases). V lost 5 bases and J 4 bases, leaving 15 bases between the germline ends. The CDR3 is 14 residues long. The germline gives CDR1 SEHNR, CDR2 FQNEAQ (reference sequence). Here the CDR3 reads CASSPSGREYEQYF. The DNA of the CDR3 is TGTGCCAGCAGCCCTTCGGGAAGGGAGTACGAGCAGTACTTC.

As to this clonotype: A much larger clone lies one base from this, so it may be a read error. The V call is TRBV6-5, the J call TRBJ2-7; the D gene could be TRBD1 or TRBD2 (6 bases each). This CDR3 has 16 residues. Germline lookup yields CDR1 MNHEY and CDR2 SVGAGI. The CDR3 reads CARSYGRRGAAAEQYF. CDR3 nucleotide sequence: TGTGCCAGGAGTTACGGTCGTAGGGGGGCGGCAGCCGAGCAGTACTTC.

The genes are TRBV6-1 and TRBJ2-7, with D perhaps matching TRBD2 (6 bases). V gave up 4 bases and J gave up 2 bases, with 18 bases separating them. This CDR3 comprises 16 residues. The germline CDR1 and CDR2 sequences are MNHNS and SASEGT. The CDR3 bases are TGTGCCAGCAGTGGTGCGGCGGGACGGTGCACCTACGAGCAGTACTTC. Translated: CASSGAAGRCTYEQYF.

Comments on this clonotype: The junction differs from germline at one of its ends, possibly a read error. The chain uses TRBV4-2 and TRBJ2-5; a possible D gene is TRBD1 (5 bases). From germline, CDR1 is LGHNA and CDR2 YNFKEQ. This CDR3 is 15 amino acids long. DNA for the CDR3: TGTGCCAGCAGCCAACCACAGGTAGGTGGAGAGACCCAGTATTTC. It specifies CASSQPQVGGETQYF.